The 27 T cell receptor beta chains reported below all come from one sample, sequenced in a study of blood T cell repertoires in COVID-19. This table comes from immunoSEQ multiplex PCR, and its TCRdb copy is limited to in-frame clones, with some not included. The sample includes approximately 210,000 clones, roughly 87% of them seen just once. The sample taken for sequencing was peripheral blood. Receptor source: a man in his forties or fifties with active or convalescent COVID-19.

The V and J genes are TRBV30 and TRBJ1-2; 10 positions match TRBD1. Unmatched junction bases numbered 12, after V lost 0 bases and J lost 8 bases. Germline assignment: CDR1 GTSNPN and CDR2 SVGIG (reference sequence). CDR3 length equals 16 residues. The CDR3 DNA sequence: TGTGCCTGGAGTGTTGCCCAGGGGACAGGGGCCGCGGGCTACACCTTC. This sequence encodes CAWSVAQGTGAAGYTF.

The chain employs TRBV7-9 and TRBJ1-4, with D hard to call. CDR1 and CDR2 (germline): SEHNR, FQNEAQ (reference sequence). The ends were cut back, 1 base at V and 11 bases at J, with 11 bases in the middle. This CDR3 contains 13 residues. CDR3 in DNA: TGTGCCAGCAGCTTAGGTGGCGGCCACAAACTGTTTTTT. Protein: CASSLGGGHKLFF.

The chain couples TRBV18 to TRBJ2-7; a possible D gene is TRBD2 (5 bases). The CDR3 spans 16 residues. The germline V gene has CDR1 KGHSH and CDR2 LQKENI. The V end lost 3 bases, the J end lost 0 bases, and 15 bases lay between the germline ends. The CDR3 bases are TGTGCCAGCTCACCTACCAATCCGGGATTCTCCTACGAGCAGTACTTC. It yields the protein CASSPTNPGFSYEQYF.

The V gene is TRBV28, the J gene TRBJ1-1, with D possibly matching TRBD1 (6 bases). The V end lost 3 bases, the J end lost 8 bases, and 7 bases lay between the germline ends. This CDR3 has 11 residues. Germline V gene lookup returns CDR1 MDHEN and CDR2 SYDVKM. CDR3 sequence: CASSLDSEAFF. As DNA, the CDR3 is TGTGCCAGCAGTTTGGACAGCGAAGCTTTCTTT.

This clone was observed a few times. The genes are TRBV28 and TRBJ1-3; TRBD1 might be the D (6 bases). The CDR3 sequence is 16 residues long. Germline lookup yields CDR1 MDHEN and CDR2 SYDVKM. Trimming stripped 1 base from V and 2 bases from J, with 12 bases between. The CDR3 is CASSLSGGQAGNTIYF. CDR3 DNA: TGTGCCAGCAGTTTATCCGGGGGGCAGGCTGGAAACACCATATATTTT.

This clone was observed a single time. CDR3 sequence: CASSLRGGPRSSSYNEQFF. CDR3 in DNA: TGTGCCAGTAGTCTGCGCGGGGGCCCGCGTTCTAGCTCCTACAATGAGCAGTTCTTC. The J gene is TRBJ2-1, the V gene TRBV19; a possible D gene is TRBD2 (7 bases). The CDR3 has 19 residues. Germline V gives CDR1 LNHDA, CDR2 SQIVND (reference sequence). Trimming removed 5 bases at V and 0 bases at J, with 23 bases between. The whole variable domain, remainder taken from reference TRBV19 and TRBJ2-1, is DGGITQSPKYLFRKEGQNVTLSCEQNLNHDAMYWYRQDPGQGLRLIYYSQIVNDFQKGDIAEGYSVSREKKESFPLTVTSAQKNPTAFYLCASSLRGGPRSSSYNEQFFGPGTRLTVL.

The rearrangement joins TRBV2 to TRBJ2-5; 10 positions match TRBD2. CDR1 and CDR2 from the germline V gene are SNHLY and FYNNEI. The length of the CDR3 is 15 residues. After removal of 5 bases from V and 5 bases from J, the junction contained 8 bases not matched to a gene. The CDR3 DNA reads TGTGCCAGCAGTTTTACAGCGGGGGGGCCGGAGACCCAGTACTTC. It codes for CASSFTAGGPETQYF.

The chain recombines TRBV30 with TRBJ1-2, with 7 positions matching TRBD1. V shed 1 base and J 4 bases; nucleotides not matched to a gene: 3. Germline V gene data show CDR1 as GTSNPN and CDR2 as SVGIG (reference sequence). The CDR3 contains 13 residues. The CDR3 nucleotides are TGTGCCTGGAGTGGGGGACAGCTCTATGGCTACACCTTC. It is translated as CAWSGGQLYGYTF.

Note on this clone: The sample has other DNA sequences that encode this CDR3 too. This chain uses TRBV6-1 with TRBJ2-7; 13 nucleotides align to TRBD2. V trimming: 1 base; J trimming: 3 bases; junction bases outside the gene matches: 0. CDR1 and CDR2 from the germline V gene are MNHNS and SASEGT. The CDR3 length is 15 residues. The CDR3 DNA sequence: TGTGCCAGCAGTGAAGGGACTAGCGGGAGCTACGAGCAGTACTTC. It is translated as CASSEGTSGSYEQYF.

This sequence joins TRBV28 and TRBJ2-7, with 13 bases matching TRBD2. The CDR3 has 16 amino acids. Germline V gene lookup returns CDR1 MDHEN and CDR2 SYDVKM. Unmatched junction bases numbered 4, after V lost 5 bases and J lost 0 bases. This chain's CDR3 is CASSPGTSGISYEQYF. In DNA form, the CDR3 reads TGTGCCAGCAGTCCGGGGACTAGCGGGATCTCCTACGAGCAGTACTTC. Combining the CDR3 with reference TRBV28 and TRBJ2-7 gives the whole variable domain DVKVTQSSRYLVKRTGEKVFLECVQDMDHENMFWYRQDPGLGLRLIYFSYDVKMKEKGDIPEGYSVSREKKERFSLILESASTNQTSMYLCASSPGTSGISYEQYFGPGTRLTVT.

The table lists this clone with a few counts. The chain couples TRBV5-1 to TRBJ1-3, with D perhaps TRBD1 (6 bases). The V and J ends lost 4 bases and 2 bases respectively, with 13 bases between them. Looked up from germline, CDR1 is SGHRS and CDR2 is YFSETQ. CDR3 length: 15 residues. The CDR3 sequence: CASSDTTGTGNTIYF. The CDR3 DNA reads TGCGCCAGCAGCGATACAACAGGGACTGGAAACACCATATATTTT.

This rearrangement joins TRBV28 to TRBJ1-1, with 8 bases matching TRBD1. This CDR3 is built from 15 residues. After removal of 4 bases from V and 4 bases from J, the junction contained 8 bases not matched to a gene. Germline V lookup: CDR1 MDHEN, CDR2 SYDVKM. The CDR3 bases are TGTGCCAGCAGTTCCTTGACAGGGGTGGCCACTGAAGCTTTCTTT. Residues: CASSSLTGVATEAFF.

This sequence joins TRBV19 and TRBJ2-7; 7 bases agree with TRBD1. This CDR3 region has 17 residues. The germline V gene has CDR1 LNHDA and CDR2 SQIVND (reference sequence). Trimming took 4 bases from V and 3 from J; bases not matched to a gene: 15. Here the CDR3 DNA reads TGTGCCAGTAGTAGAAAGAGGGACAGCGAAATAGACTACGAGCAGTACTTC. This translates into CASSRKRDSEIDYEQYF.

CDR3 sequence: CASSSGQGTEAFF. For the CDR3, the DNA is TGTGCCAGCAGCTCCGGACAGGGCACTGAAGCTTTCTTT. The chain combines TRBV7-3 with TRBJ1-1; the match to TRBD1 covers 8 bases. Trimming took 4 bases from V and 4 from J; bases not matched to a gene: 2. Germline V gene data show CDR1 as SGHTA and CDR2 as FQGTGA. The length of the CDR3 is 13 residues.

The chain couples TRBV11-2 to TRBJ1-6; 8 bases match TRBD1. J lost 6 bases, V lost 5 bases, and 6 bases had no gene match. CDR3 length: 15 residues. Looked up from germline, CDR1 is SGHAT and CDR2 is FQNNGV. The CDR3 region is CASSHPGGRNSPLHF. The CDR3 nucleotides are TGTGCCAGCAGCCACCCAGGGGGCCGTAATTCACCCCTCCACTTT. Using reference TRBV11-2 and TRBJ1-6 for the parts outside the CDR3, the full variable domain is EAGVAQSPRYKIIEKRQSVAFWCNPISGHATLYWYQQILGQGPKLLIQFQNNGVVDDSQLPKDRFSAERLKGVDSTLKIQPAKLEDSAVYLCASSHPGGRNSPLHFGNGTRLTVT.

CDR3: CASSPRTVLRNTIYF. CDR3 in DNA: TGTGCCAGCAGCCCTCGGACTGTTCTAAGGAACACCATATATTTT. The gene calls are TRBV7-2 and TRBJ1-3; D gene ambiguous. Germline V lookup: CDR1 SGHTA, CDR2 FQGNSA. V lost 5 bases and J 7 bases, leaving 18 bases between the germline ends. There are 15 residues in the CDR3.

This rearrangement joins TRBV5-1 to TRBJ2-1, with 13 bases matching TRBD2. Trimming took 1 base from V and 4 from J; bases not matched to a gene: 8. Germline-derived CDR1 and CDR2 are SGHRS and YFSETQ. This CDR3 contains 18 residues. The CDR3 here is CASSLPGLAGDLYNEQFF. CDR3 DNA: TGCGCCAGCAGCTTGCCCGGACTAGCGGGGGACCTATACAATGAGCAGTTCTTC.

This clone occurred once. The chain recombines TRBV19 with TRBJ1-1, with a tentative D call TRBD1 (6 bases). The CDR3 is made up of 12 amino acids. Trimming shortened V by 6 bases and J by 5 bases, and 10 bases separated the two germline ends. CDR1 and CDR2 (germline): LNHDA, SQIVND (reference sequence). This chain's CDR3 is CASRFTGTEAFF. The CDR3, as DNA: TGTGCCAGTAGATTCACAGGGACTGAAGCTTTCTTT.

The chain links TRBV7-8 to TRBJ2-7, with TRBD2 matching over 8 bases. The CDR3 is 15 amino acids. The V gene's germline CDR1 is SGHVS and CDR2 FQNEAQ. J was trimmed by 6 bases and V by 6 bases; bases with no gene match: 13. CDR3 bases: TGTGCCAGCAGTCTAACCCCGGGACTAGGCATCGAGCAGTACTTC. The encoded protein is CASSLTPGLGIEQYF. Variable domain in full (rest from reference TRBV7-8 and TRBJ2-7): GAGVSQSPRYKVAKRGQDVALRCDPISGHVSLFWYQQALGQGPEFLTYFQNEAQLDKSGLPSDRFFAERPEGSVSTLKIQRTQQEDSAVYLCASSLTPGLGIEQYFGPGTRLTVT.

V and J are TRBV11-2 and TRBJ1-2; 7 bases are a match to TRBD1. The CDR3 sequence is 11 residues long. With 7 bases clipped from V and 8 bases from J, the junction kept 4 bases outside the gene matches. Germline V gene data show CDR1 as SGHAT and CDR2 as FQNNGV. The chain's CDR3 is CASIQGKGYTF. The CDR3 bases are TGTGCCAGCATACAGGGGAAGGGCTACACCTTC.

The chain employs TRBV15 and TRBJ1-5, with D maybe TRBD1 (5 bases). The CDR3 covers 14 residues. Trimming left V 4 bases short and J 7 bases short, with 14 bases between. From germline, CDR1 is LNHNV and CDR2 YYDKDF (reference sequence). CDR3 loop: CATSIGGGEQPQHF. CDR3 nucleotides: TGTGCCACCAGCATTGGGGGGGGTGAGCAGCCCCAGCATTTT.

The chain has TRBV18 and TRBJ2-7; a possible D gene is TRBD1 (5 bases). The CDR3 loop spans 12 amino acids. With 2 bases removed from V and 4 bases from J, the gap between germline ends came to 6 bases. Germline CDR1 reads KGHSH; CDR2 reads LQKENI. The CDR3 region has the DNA TGTGCCAGCTCACCAGACAGATACGAGCAGTACTTC. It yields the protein CASSPDRYEQYF.

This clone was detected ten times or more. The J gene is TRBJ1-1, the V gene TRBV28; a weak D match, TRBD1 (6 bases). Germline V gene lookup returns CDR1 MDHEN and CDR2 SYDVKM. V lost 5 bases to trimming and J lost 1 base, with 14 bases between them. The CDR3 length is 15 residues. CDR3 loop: CASSGGDIGNTEAFF. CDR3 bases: TGTGCCAGCAGTGGGGGCGACATAGGGAACACTGAAGCTTTCTTT.

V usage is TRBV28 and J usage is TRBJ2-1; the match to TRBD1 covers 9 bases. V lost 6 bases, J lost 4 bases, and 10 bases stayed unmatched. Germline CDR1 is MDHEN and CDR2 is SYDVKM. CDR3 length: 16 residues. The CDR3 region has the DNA TGTGCCAGCAGGTACCCGGAGACAGGGGGTTACAATGAGCAGTTCTTC. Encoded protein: CASRYPETGGYNEQFF.

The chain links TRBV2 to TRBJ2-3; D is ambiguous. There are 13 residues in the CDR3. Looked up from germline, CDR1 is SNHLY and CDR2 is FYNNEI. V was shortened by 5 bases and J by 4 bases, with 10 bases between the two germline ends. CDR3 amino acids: CASSPREADTQYF. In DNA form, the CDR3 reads TGTGCCAGCAGTCCCCGAGAGGCAGATACGCAGTATTTT.

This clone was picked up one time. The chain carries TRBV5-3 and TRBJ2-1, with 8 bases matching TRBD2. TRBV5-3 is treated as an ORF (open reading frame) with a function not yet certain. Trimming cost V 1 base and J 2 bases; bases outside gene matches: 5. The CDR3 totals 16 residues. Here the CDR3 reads CARSLRTSGTYNEQFF. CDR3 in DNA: TGTGCCAGAAGCTTGCGAACTAGCGGCACCTACAATGAGCAGTTCTTC.

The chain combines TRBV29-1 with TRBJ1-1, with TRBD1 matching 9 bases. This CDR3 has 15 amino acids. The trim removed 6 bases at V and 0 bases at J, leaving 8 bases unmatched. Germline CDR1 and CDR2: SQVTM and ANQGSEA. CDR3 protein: CSVADRGGVNTEAFF. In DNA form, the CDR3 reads TGCAGCGTAGCAGACAGGGGGGGGGTGAACACTGAAGCTTTCTTT.